This T cell receptor beta chain was sequenced during a study of CD8+ T cells in alopecia areata. Extraction of RNA preceded its reverse transcription into cDNA, which served as the sequencing template. Libraries were prepared by immunoSEQ multiplex PCR; TCRdb keeps only in-frame clonotypes and omits some of them. Of approximately 180,000 clones in the sample, just over 65% were seen once. The sequencing here drew on CD8+ T cells sorted from blood, taken at week 0. This clonotype originated in a human donor with alopecia areata.

DNA of the CDR3: TGTGCCAGCAGCGGTACCGGGACTAGCTCCGGGGAGCTGTTTTTT. Translation: CASSGTGTSSGELFF. The chain carries TRBV5-4 and TRBJ2-2, with 9 bases that match TRBD2. The trim removed 4 bases at V and 6 bases at J, leaving 7 bases unmatched. CDR1 is SGHNT, CDR2 YYREEE, per germline (reference sequence). The CDR3 contains 15 residues.